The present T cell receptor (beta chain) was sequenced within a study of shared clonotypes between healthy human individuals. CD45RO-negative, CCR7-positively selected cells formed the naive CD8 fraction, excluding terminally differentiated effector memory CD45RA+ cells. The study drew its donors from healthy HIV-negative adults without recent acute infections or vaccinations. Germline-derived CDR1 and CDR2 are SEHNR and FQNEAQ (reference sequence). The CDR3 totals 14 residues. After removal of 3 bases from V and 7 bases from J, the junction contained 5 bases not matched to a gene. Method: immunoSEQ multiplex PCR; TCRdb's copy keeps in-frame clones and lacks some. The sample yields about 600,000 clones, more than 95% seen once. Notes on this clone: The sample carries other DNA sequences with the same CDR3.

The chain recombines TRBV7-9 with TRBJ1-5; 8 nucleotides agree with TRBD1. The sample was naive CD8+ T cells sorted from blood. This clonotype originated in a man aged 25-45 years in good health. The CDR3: CASSFTGGDQPQHF. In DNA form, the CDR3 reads TGTGCCAGCAGCTTCACAGGGGGAGACCAGCCCCAGCATTTT.